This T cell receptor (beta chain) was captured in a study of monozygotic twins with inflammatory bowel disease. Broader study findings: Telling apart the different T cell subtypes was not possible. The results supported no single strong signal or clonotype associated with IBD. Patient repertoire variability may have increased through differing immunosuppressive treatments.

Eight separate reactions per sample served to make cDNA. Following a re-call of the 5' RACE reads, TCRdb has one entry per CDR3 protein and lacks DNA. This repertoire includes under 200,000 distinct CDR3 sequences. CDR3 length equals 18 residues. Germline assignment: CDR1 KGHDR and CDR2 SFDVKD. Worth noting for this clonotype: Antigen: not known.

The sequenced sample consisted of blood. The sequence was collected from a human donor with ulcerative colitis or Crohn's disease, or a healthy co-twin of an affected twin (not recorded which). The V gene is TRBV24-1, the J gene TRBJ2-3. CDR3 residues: CATSDLPGRGSSTDTQYF.